One sample yielded the 5 T cell receptor beta chains listed below, sequenced in a study of cytomegalovirus exposure and HLA in healthy donors. A multiplex PCR was run with 60 Vbeta primers and 13 Jbeta primers. Sequencing used immunoSEQ multiplex PCR; TCRdb keeps in-frame clones, though not all of them. In the table there are around 170,000 clones, more than 60% of which are singletons. Sample: PBMCs. The receptors here all came from a woman aged 40 to 50 in good health and CMV-seropositive.

The V gene is TRBV10-2, the J gene TRBJ1-4; D remains unclear. Trimming shortened V by 3 bases and J by 6 bases, and 23 bases separated the two germline ends. The germline V gene has CDR1 WSHSY and CDR2 SAAADI. This CDR3 has 18 amino acids. In DNA form, the CDR3 reads TGCGCCAGCAGTGAATTCTCATTAGGTTTGAGGGCTGATGAAAAACTGTTTTTT. This gives the protein CASSEFSLGLRADEKLFF.

This clone was detected only once. The V call is TRBV6-5, the J call TRBJ2-3; TRBD2 is a possible D gene (5 bases). Germline lookup yields CDR1 MNHEY and CDR2 SVGAGI. V was cut by 0 bases and J by 3 bases, with 13 bases left in between. CDR3 length: 16 amino acids. CDR3 amino acids: CASSYSRRSRTDTQYF. The CDR3 nucleotides read TGTGCCAGCAGTTACTCACGGAGGTCCAGGACAGATACGCAGTATTTT.

The chain links TRBV6-5 to TRBJ2-2, with D possibly matching TRBD1 (5 bases). Trimming left V 8 bases short and J 0 bases short, with 7 bases between. Germline assignment: CDR1 MNHEY and CDR2 SVGAGI. This CDR3 has 13 amino acids. DNA for the CDR3: TGTGCCAGCTGGACACCGAACACCGGGGAGCTGTTTTTT. Protein sequence: CASWTPNTGELFF.

This chain joins TRBV18 and TRBJ1-1, with 10 bases fitting TRBD1. J gave up 8 bases and V 4 bases, and 4 bases lay outside the gene matches. Per the germline V gene, CDR1 is KGHSH and CDR2 is LQKENI. The length of the CDR3 is 13 residues. The CDR3 DNA sequence: TGTGCCAGCTCACGGGACAGGGGAGGGGAAGCTTTCTTT. Encoded protein: CASSRDRGGEAFF.

The chain links TRBV28 to TRBJ1-5; D is unresolved. Germline V gene data show CDR1 as MDHEN and CDR2 as SYDVKM. The CDR3 has 16 residues. With 1 base removed from V and 0 bases from J, the gap between germline ends came to 10 bases. The CDR3 DNA reads as TGTGCCAGCAGTTTATTGGCAGACTATAGCAATCAGCCCCAGCATTTT. Translation: CASSLLADYSNQPQHF.